This TCR beta chain was recovered during a study of cytomegalovirus exposure and HLA in healthy donors. Study conclusions and caveats: Sequencing had likely introduced a cluster of highly shared sequence variants as an artifact. Later analysis placed DRB1 highest and HLA-C lowest in TCR association rates, which differed by HLA locus.

A remark on this clone: Its antigen is unidentified.

With 2 bases clipped from V and 6 bases from J, the junction kept 8 bases outside the gene matches. Germline V gene data show CDR1 as SGHNT and CDR2 as YYREEE (reference sequence). The CDR3 totals 15 residues. PCR primers comprised 60 Vbeta and 13 Jbeta primers. In the original processing: Among the unique TCR beta chains that a later analysis counted, about 81 million in all, around 11 million were shared. Sequenced by immunoSEQ multiplex PCR; TCRdb stores in-frame clones only, minus some. From that table come the V and J calls and clone size; the DNA was used to work out D and trimming. The data contain 90,000 to 100,000 clones, 60% to 80% of them seen just once; the ten biggest clones take up roughly 7.1%.

This chain uses TRBV5-4 with TRBJ2-3, with 8 bases fitting TRBD1. Sequenced material: PBMCs. The sequence was collected from a female donor in good health and CMV-seronegative. In nucleotides, the CDR3 is TGTGCCAGCAGCTTCCGGGACAGGTTAAAGGATACGCAGTATTTT. Residues: CASSFRDRLKDTQYF.